This entry lists 22 T cell receptor beta chains sequenced from one sample in a study listed by TCRdb under 2016. Receptor amplification or capture employed RT-PCR. Instrument used: Illumina MiSeq. TCRdb applied fastp at Q25 and MiXCR to the public reads, then kept only in-frame beta chains. Identical CDR3 protein sequences are pooled into one entry, listed with their most common genes and DNA. This sample comprises about 680,000 distinct CDR3 sequences, more than 13% of them detected only once. The biggest ten clones account for 3.6% of the sample. The sample consisted of memory CD4+ T cells from blood. These receptors all stem from a female donor in good health, serving as a healthy control.

Ten or more counts support this clonotype. This chain uses TRBV11-2 with TRBJ2-5; 11 bases are a match to TRBD2. The V gene end was trimmed by 8 bases and the J gene end by 1 base; junction bases not matched to a gene: 9. The CDR3 runs to 16 residues. Per germline, CDR1 SGHAT and CDR2 FQNNGV. CDR3 protein: CASSPWTSGRQETQYF. The CDR3 nucleotides read TGTGCCAGCTCACCATGGACTAGCGGGCGCCAAGAGACCCAGTACTTC.

In its sample, this clonotype was seen a few times. This chain uses TRBV29-1 with TRBJ1-1; D is unresolved. The ends were cut back, 5 bases at V and 1 base at J, with 8 bases in the middle. Germline CDR1 is SQVTM and CDR2 is ANQGSEA. The CDR3 extends over 12 amino acids. The CDR3 DNA reads TGCAGCGTTTCCCCAGGGAACACTGAAGCTTTCTTT. Its protein product is CSVSPGNTEAFF.

The V and J genes are TRBV12-3 or TRBV12-4 and TRBJ1-1; tentatively, D is TRBD1 (5 bases). V dropped 6 bases and J dropped 6 bases, with 14 bases sitting between them. The CDR3 totals 13 residues. In nucleotides, the CDR3 is TGTGCCAGCAGATCAGGGTGGATCGCTGAAGCTTTCTTT. It codes for CASRSGWIAEAFF.

This clonotype was observed at least ten times. This sequence joins TRBV29-1 and TRBJ2-7; D not resolved. Deletions cut 2 bases from V and 0 bases from J, with 8 bases between. The length of the CDR3 is 13 residues. Germline CDR1 is SQVTM and CDR2 is ANQGSEA. CDR3 sequence: CSVENQASYEQYF. CDR3 in DNA: TGCAGCGTTGAAAATCAGGCCTCCTACGAGCAGTACTTC.

This chain links TRBV2 with TRBJ1-2, with 8 bases that match TRBD1. V shed 2 bases and J 8 bases; nucleotides not matched to a gene: 10. The CDR3 loop spans 15 amino acids. The germline V gene encodes CDR1 SNHLY and CDR2 FYNNEI. The DNA of the CDR3 is TGTGCCAGCAGTGAAAAGGGCAGGGGGCTTGAAGGCTACACCTTC. This codes for CASSEKGRGLEGYTF.

The V gene is TRBV28, the J gene TRBJ1-1; 10 bases map to TRBD1. This CDR3 is built from 15 residues. The V gene's germline CDR1 is MDHEN and CDR2 SYDVKM. J was trimmed by 6 bases and V by 3 bases; bases with no gene match: 7. The CDR3 nucleotides read TGTGCCAGCAGTTTGGACGGAGGGACAGGGGCTGAAGCTTTCTTT. Protein product: CASSLDGGTGAEAFF. The entire variable domain, with the rest obtained from reference TRBV28 and TRBJ1-1, is as follows: DVKVTQSSRYLVKRTGEKVFLECVQDMDHENMFWYRQDPGLGLRLIYFSYDVKMKEKGDIPEGYSVSREKKERFSLILESASTNQTSMYLCASSLDGGTGAEAFFGQGTRLTVV.

Only a few counts were recorded for this clonotype. The chain carries TRBV5-1 and TRBJ2-7, with D perhaps TRBD1 (6 bases). CDR3 length: 14 amino acids. Germline V gene lookup returns CDR1 SGHRS and CDR2 YFSETQ. Trimming pared 0 bases from V and 4 bases from J, leaving 11 bases between. The CDR3 protein is CASSLGTAQYEQYF. CDR3 bases: TGCGCCAGCAGCTTGGGGACAGCCCAATACGAGCAGTACTTC. Variable domain in full (rest from reference TRBV5-1 and TRBJ2-7): KAGVTQTPRYLIKTRGQQVTLSCSPISGHRSVSWYQQTPGQGLQFLFEYFSETQRNKGNFPGRFSGRQFSNSRSEMNVSTLELGDSALYLCASSLGTAQYEQYFGPGTRLTVT.

Many counts were recorded for this clonotype. The chain links TRBV7-2 to TRBJ2-1, with D perhaps TRBD1 (5 bases). CDR1 and CDR2 (germline): SGHTA, FQGNSA. Trimming cost V 3 bases and J 1 base, with 10 bases left between them. This CDR3 contains 15 residues. In nucleotides, the CDR3 is TGTGCCAGCAGCTTTGATAGGGGATCCTACAATGAGCAGTTCTTC. It encodes CASSFDRGSYNEQFF.

The table lists this clonotype with a few counts. The chain has TRBV7-9 and TRBJ1-4; 7 nucleotides line up with TRBD1. V was pared by 4 bases and J by 3 bases, with 8 bases of the junction left unmatched. CDR1 and CDR2 (germline): SEHNR, FQNEAQ (reference sequence). This CDR3 contains 16 residues. The CDR3 here is CASSSRGQASNEKLFF. As DNA, the CDR3 is TGTGCCAGCAGCTCCCGAGGACAGGCCTCTAATGAAAAACTGTTTTTT.

This clonotype showed up many times. The chain recombines TRBV7-2 with TRBJ2-2; D perhaps matches TRBD2 (6 bases). Trimming cost V 4 bases and J 4 bases, with 10 bases left between them. This CDR3 has 14 amino acids. In germline, CDR1 is SGHTA, CDR2 FQGNSA. The CDR3 reads CASSYRAGTGELFF. The DNA for the CDR3 is TGTGCCAGCAGCTACAGAGCGGGCACCGGGGAGCTGTTTTTT.

This clonotype has at least ten counts. This chain joins TRBV6-6 and TRBJ1-2; TRBD1 agrees at 10 bases. V trimming: 7 bases; J trimming: 4 bases; junction bases outside the gene matches: 6. Germline V lookup: CDR1 MNHNY, CDR2 SVGAGI (reference sequence). The CDR3 extends over 14 amino acids. The CDR3 sequence: CASIMTGGFYGYTF. CDR3 bases: TGTGCCAGCATTATGACAGGGGGCTTCTATGGCTACACCTTC.

Ten or more counts support this clonotype. The chain carries TRBV12-3 or TRBV12-4 and TRBJ2-5; D possibly corresponds to TRBD2 (6 bases). The CDR3 consists of 13 residues. V lost 6 bases and J 7 bases, leaving 15 bases between the germline ends. The CDR3 spells CASRLGLDGTQYF. As DNA, the CDR3 is TGTGCCAGCAGACTGGGACTCGACGGGACCCAGTACTTC.

This rearrangement joins TRBV20-1 to TRBJ2-1; 12 bases are a match to TRBD2. Trimming cost V 1 base and J 7 bases; bases outside gene matches: 2. From germline, CDR1 is DFQATT and CDR2 SNEGSKA (reference sequence). The CDR3 extends over 14 amino acids. The CDR3 is CSARASGRVNEQFF. The CDR3 bases are TGCAGTGCTAGAGCTAGCGGGAGGGTTAATGAGCAGTTCTTC.

This clonotype was observed a handful of times. The chain is built from TRBV20-1 and TRBJ2-7, with 9 bases aligning to TRBD1. The V and J ends lost 6 bases and 7 bases, in that order; junction bases with no gene match: 10. The CDR3 is made up of 13 amino acids. CDR1 DFQATT and CDR2 SNEGSKA come from the germline V gene (reference sequence). The CDR3 nucleotides read TGCAGTGCACCTCCGGGACAGGGATTAGAGCAGTACTTC. The encoded protein is CSAPPGQGLEQYF.

This chain links TRBV5-1 with TRBJ1-1, with a weak D call TRBD1 (5 bases). In germline, CDR1 is SGHRS, CDR2 YFSETQ. Trimming left V 4 bases short and J 0 bases short, with 10 bases between. This CDR3 has 14 residues. The CDR3 DNA is TGCGCCAGCAGCAGGACAAAGTTGAACACTGAAGCTTTCTTT. It encodes CASSRTKLNTEAFF.

The rearrangement links TRBV21-1 to TRBJ2-1; TRBD1, as called in the table, went unchecked against the DNA. TRBV21-1 is flagged as a pseudogene. The CDR3 extends over 19 amino acids. The CDR3 spells CASSGGTCRGRFLYNEQFF. CDR3 in DNA: TGTGCCAGCAGCGGGGGTACGTGCAGGGGGCGTTTTCTATACAATGAGCAGTTCTTC.

The chain links TRBV6-2 or TRBV6-3 to TRBJ2-7; D is uncertain. CDR1 and CDR2 (germline): MNHEY, SVGEGT. Trimming removed 0 bases at V and 5 bases at J, with 11 bases between. The CDR3 runs 14 residues. CDR3 in amino acids: CASSYSAQFDEQYF. CDR3 nucleotide sequence: TGTGCCAGCAGTTACTCTGCCCAGTTTGACGAGCAGTACTTC.

The rearrangement uses TRBV6-6 and TRBJ2-1, with 11 bases identical to TRBD1. Germline CDR1 is MNHNY and CDR2 is SVGAGI (reference sequence). The J segment lost 5 bases and the V segment lost 5 bases, leaving 5 bases of the junction unmatched. The CDR3 runs 15 residues. The CDR3: CASSHWTGGNNEQFF. The CDR3 nucleotides are TGTGCCAGCAGTCACTGGACAGGGGGCAACAATGAGCAGTTCTTC.

This clonotype came up a few times. The V call is TRBV12-3 or TRBV12-4, the J call TRBJ2-1; D is unresolved. Between the trimmed V and J ends, which lost 7 bases and 10 bases, there was a span of 11 bases. CDR3 size: 11 residues. CDR3 loop: CASTLGNEQFF. CDR3 nucleotide sequence: TGTGCCAGCACCCTGGGGAACGAGCAGTTCTTC.

The rearrangement joins TRBV29-1 to TRBJ2-1; 9 positions match TRBD2. Looked up from germline, CDR1 is SQVTM and CDR2 is ANQGSEA. The V segment lost 3 bases and the J segment 2 bases; nucleotides outside the gene matches: 8. The CDR3 covers 16 residues. In nucleotides, the CDR3 is TGCAGCGTTGAGGGTCTAGCGGGAACCACCTACAATGAGCAGTTCTTC. The encoded protein is CSVEGLAGTTYNEQFF.

Ten or more counts support this clonotype. This chain uses TRBV28 with TRBJ1-4; 10 bases line up with TRBD1. V lost 4 bases and J lost 8; bases outside the gene matches: 7. Germline V gene lookup returns CDR1 MDHEN and CDR2 SYDVKM. This CDR3 contains 15 residues. This chain's CDR3 is CASSSPGTGVEKLFF. The CDR3 nucleotides are TGTGCCAGCAGTTCTCCGGGGACAGGGGTGGAAAAACTGTTTTTT. The entire variable domain, with the rest obtained from reference TRBV28 and TRBJ1-4, is as follows: DVKVTQSSRYLVKRTGEKVFLECVQDMDHENMFWYRQDPGLGLRLIYFSYDVKMKEKGDIPEGYSVSREKKERFSLILESASTNQTSMYLCASSSPGTGVEKLFFGSGTQLSVL.

This clonotype was picked up a small number of times. The V and J genes are TRBV6-1 and TRBJ2-6, with 7 bases identical to TRBD1. CDR1 is MNHNS, CDR2 SASEGT, per germline. The CDR3 totals 15 residues. Losses at the gene ends were 6 bases for V and 2 bases for J; bases not matched to a gene: 4. Here the CDR3 DNA reads TGTGCCAGCAGGGGACAGCCAACTGGGGCCAACGTCCTGACTTTC. Its protein is CASRGQPTGANVLTF.